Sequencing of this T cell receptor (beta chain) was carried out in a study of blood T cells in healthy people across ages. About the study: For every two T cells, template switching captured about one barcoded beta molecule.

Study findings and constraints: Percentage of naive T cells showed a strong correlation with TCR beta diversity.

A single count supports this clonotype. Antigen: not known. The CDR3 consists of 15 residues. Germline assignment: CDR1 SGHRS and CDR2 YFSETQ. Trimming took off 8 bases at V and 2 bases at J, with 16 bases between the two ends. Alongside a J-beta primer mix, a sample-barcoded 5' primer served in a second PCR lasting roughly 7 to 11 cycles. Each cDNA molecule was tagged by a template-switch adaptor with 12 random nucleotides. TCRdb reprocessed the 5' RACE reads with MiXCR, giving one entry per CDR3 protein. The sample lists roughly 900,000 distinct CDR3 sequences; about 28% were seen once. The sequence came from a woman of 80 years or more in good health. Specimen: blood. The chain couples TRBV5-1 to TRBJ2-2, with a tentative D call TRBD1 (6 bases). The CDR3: CASRGTEFNTGELFF. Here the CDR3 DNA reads TGCGCCAGTAGGGGGACGGAGTTTAACACCGGGGAGCTGTTTTTT.